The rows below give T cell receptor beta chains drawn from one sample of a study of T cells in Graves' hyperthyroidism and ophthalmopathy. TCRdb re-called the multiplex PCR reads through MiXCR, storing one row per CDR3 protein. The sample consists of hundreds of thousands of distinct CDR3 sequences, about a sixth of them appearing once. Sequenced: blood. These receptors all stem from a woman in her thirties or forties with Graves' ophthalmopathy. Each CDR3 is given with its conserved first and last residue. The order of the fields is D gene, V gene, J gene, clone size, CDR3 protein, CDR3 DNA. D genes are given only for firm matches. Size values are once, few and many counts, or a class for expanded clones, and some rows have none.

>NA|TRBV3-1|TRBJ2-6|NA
CASSHKAGANVLTF
TGTGCCAGCAGCCATAAGGCTGGGGCCAACGTCCTGACTTTC
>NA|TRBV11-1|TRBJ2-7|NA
CASSLAEAYEQYF
TGTGCCAGCAGCTTAGCGGAAGCCTACGAGCAGTACTTC
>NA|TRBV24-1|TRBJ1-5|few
CATSSRGSNQPQHF
TGTGCCACCAGTAGTCGTGGAAGCAATCAGCCCCAGCATTTT
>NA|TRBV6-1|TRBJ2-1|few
CASRGGEAYNEQFF
TGTGCCAGCAGAGGGGGGGAGGCCTACAATGAGCAGTTCTTC
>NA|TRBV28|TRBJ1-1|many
CASSRIAGRAFF
TGTGCCAGCAGCCGTATAGCGGGTCGGGCTTTCTTT
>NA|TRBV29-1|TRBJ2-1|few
CSVVEGALVEQFF
TGCAGCGTTGTCGAAGGGGCCCTTGTTGAGCAGTTCTTC
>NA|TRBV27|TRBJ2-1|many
CASSSGGWNEQFF
TGTGCCAGCAGTTCCGGAGGGTGGAATGAGCAGTTCTTC
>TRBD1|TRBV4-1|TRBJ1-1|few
CASSQGRTGGVYTNTEAFF
TGCGCCAGCAGCCAGGGAAGGACAGGGGGCGTCTATACGAACACTGAAGCTTTCTTT
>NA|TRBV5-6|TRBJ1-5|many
CASSFGYQPQHF
TGTGCCAGCAGCTTTGGGTATCAGCCCCAGCATTTT
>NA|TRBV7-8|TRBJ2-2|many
CASSLDMERANTGELFF
TGTGCCAGCAGCTTAGATATGGAGCGGGCTAACACCGGGGAGCTGTTTTTT
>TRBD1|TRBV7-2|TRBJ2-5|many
CASSLAWDRLRETQYF
TGTGCCAGCAGCTTAGCATGGGACAGGCTCCGGGAGACCCAGTACTTC
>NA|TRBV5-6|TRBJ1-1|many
CASTLYGGNTEAFF
TGTGCCAGCACCTTATATGGGGGTAACACTGAAGCTTTCTTT
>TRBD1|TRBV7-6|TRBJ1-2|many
CASSGTGGDGHTF
TGTGCCAGCAGTGGGACAGGGGGTGATGGCCACACCTTC
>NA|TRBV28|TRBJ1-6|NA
CASSPTRSGAYPPLHF
TGTGCCAGCAGTCCTACCCGGTCGGGGGCCTATCCACCCCTCCACTTT
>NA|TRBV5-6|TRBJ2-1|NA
CASSTGPVNEQFF
TGTGCCAGCAGCACCGGGCCAGTGAATGAGCAGTTCTTC
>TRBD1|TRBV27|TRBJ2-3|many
CASSLGQGDDTQYF
TGTGCCAGCAGTTTAGGACAGGGTGACGATACGCAGTATTTT
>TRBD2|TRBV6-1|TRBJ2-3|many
CASSDAGRVTDTQYF
TGTGCCAGCAGTGATGCCGGGAGGGTCACAGATACGCAGTATTTT
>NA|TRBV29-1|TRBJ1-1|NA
CSAQTTRMNTEAFF
TGCAGCGCCCAGACTACTAGAATGAACACTGAAGCTTTCTTT
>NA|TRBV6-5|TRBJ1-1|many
CASSYGAYSLNTEAFF
TGTGCCAGCAGTTACGGGGCCTACTCCCTAAACACTGAAGCTTTCTTT
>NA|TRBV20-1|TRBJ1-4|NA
CSAIATNEKLFF
TGCAGTGCTATAGCGACTAATGAAAAACTGTTTTTT
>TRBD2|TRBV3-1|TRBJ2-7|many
CASSQASGRAWEQYF
TGTGCCAGCAGCCAGGCTAGCGGGAGGGCCTGGGAGCAGTACTTC
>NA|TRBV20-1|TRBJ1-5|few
CSAALSRDLNQPQHF
TGCAGTGCTGCACTCAGCCGGGACCTTAATCAGCCCCAGCATTTT
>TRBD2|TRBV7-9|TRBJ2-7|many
CASSPALTSGRHEQYF
TGTGCCAGCAGCCCCGCGTTGACTAGCGGGAGACACGAGCAGTACTTC
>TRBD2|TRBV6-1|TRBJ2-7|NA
CASKRVPNSGPLEQYF
TGTGCCAGCAAACGGGTGCCGAATAGCGGGCCCCTCGAGCAGTACTTC
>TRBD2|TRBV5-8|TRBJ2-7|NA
CASTTGLPIGSYEQYF
TGTGCCAGCACCACGGGACTACCCATTGGGTCCTACGAGCAGTACTTC
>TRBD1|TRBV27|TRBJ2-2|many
CASSLLGDRVTGELFF
TGTGCCAGCAGTTTACTCGGGGACAGGGTTACCGGGGAGCTGTTTTTT
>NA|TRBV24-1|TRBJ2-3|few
CATSERGTDTQYF
TGTGCCACCAGCGAGAGGGGCACAGATACGCAGTATTTT
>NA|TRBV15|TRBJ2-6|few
CATSRERGEVANVLTF
TGTGCCACCAGCAGAGAGAGAGGGGAGGTAGCCAACGTCCTGACTTTC
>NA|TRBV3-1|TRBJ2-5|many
CASSRGGGQETQYF
TGTGCCAGCAGCCGGGGGGGCGGCCAAGAGACCCAGTACTTC
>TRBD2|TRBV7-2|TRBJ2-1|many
CASSLYTSGSHNEQFF
TGTGCCAGCAGCTTATATACTAGCGGGAGCCACAATGAGCAGTTCTTC
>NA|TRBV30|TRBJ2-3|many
CAWSKEADTQYF
TGTGCCTGGAGTAAAGAGGCAGATACGCAGTATTTT
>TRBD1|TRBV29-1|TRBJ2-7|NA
CSVSPDRVEQYF
TGCAGCGTTTCACCTGACAGGGTCGAGCAGTACTTC
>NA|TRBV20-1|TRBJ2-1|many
CSASDSSYNEQFF
TGCAGTGCTAGTGACAGCTCCTACAATGAGCAGTTCTTC
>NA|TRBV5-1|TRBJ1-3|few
CASSPGSTDTIYF
TGCGCCAGCAGTCCAGGGTCAACGGACACCATATATTTT
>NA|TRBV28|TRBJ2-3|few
CASKNPGTDTQYF
TGTGCCAGCAAGAACCCCGGGACAGATACGCAGTATTTT
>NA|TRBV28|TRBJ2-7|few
CASSSQGRRGQYF
TGTGCCAGCAGTTCTCAAGGACGGAGGGGGCAGTACTTC
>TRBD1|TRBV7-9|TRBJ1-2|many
CASSQIRDSNYGYTF
TGTGCCAGCAGCCAAATACGGGACAGTAACTATGGCTACACCTTC
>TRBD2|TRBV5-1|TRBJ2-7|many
CASSLAGRTSGSYEQYF
TGCGCCAGCAGCTTGGCCGGGAGGACTAGCGGATCCTACGAGCAGTACTTC
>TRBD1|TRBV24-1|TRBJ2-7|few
CATSDSTGNYEQYF
TGTGCCACCAGTGATTCGACAGGGAACTACGAGCAGTACTTC
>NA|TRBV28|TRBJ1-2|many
CASSLRGTYGYTF
TGTGCCAGCAGTTTACGGGGGACCTATGGCTACACCTTC
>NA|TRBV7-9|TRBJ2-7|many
CASSRDRHEQYF
TGTGCCAGCAGCCGAGACAGGCACGAGCAGTACTTC
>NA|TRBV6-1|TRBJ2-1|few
CASIWGDEQFF
TGTGCCAGCATATGGGGGGATGAGCAGTTCTTC
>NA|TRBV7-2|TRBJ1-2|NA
CASSYGGFYGYTF
TGTGCCAGCAGCTACGGAGGCTTCTATGGCTACACCTTC